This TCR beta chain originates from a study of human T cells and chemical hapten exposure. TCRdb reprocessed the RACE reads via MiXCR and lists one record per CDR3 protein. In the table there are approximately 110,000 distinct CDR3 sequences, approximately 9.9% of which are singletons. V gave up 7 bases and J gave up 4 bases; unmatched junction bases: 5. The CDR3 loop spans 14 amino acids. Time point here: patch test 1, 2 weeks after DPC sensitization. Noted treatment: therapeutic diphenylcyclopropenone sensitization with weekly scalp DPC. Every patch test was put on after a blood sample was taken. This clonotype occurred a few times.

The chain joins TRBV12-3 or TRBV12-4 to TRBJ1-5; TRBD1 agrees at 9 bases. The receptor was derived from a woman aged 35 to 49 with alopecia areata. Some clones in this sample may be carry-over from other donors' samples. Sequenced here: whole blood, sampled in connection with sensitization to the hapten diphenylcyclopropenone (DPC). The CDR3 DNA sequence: TGTGCCAGCACCCCGGACAGGGGAAATCAGCCCCAGCATTTT. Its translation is CASTPDRGNQPQHF.